This T cell receptor (beta chain) was documented in a study of cytomegalovirus exposure and HLA in healthy donors (dated by TCRdb to the late 2010s). Context from the whole study: An earlier analysis of some 600 of the donors reported 276 Gb of sequence data and approximately 120 million unique TCR beta sequences obtained from approximately 180 million T cells. About 280 gigabases of sequencing data and around 85 million unique TCR sequences made up an early release that covered 500 to 650 HLA-typed donors. Of the roughly 420 genotyped donors, 75% to 85% were placed in the genetic ancestry cluster associated with self-reported Caucasian donors. The aim of the study was to test whether cataloging public T cell receptors could identify signatures of past pathogen exposure. The study used immunosequencing to profile the T cell repertoires of more than 650 subjects and linked those repertoires to cytomegalovirus serostatus. A separate validation cohort of approximately 120 different subjects was used in addition to the approximately 640-subject first cohort. The study combined high-throughput TCR immunosequencing, statistical association of individual TCRs with disease status, and machine learning to predict cytomegalovirus infection status. A later analysis re-analyzed previously published TCR beta repertoires from 600 to 850 donors and added high-resolution HLA genotyping to study TCR occurrence patterns. In the later analysis, no new phenotypic data were used to find candidate immune exposures; instead, reliance was placed on TCR beta sequences and their occurrence across donors. An earlier analysis of roughly 600 of the donors used high-throughput TCR beta sequencing to judge whether each TCR beta V gene segment behaved as functional or pseudogenic. Donor age, sex, ethnicity and CMV serostatus were compiled together with the repertoire data. A later genetic analysis used genome-wide SNP genotypes for about three fifths of the roughly 700 donors, treating that subset as a discovery cohort. All discovery cohort repertoires had been generated using a single sequencing platform. Both class I and class II loci were covered by HLA typing, at four-digit resolution. The number of typed donors differed by locus: 629-630 for A, B, C, DRB1 and DQB1; 522 for DQA1; 606 for DPA1; and roughly 450 for DPB1. Roughly 5 DR-DQ haplotypes were handled as single units for association and clustering, since linkage in the cohort was strong. On average, around 230,000 unique TCR beta nucleotide sequences were sequenced per donor among a few hundred genotyped donors of the cohort, with around 19% of those sequences being non-productive. What the work shows at the level of the full study, not this receptor alone: In vitro tests confirmed that a few of the cytomegalovirus-associated TCR beta chains recognize cytomegalovirus antigens. Because counts were too low, around 18 rarely observed V segments, including chromosome 9 orphons, were left out of the earlier analysis of a few hundred of the donors. When HLA alleles, especially DR and DQ, strongly co-occurred, attributing TCR associations to individual alleles was difficult. Correlated functional status among segregating V segments might reflect linkage disequilibrium, but an unknown experimental factor could not be ruled out. An earlier analysis of 450 to 750 of the donors showed that most TCR beta V segments appeared in productive rearrangements either about 90% or about 30% of the time, which broadly matched IMGT annotations. A later analysis reported that several top co-occurrence clusters appeared linked to parvovirus B19, influenza, CMV and Epstein-Barr virus. The classifier was reported to diagnose cytomegalovirus status with high specificity and sensitivity in both the original cohort and the validation cohort. HLA typing was unavailable for some donors at each locus, so association tests used only the typed subset. In a later analysis, most CMV-associated TCR beta chains were found to appear HLA-restricted, with HLA associations seemingly driven largely by CMV exposure. In a later analysis, HLA-associated TCR beta chains showed more clonal expansion and lower generation probabilities than non-associated chains that were equally common. According to a later analysis, TCR association rates differed among HLA loci, with DRB1 alleles showing the most associated TCRs and HLA-C alleles showing the fewest. This cohort had only TCR beta chains sequenced, and the lack of alpha or paired-chain data limited which features could be detected. Compared with the approximately 710-donor mean, donors in an Asian-associated ancestry cluster had fewer N-insertions in productive TCRs, according to a later genetic analysis. In a later genetic analysis, a missense DCLRE1C variant was associated with V-gene and J-gene trimming of TCR beta chains, and the association was replicated in an independent cohort. While some public TCRs were present in many individuals, most TCR sequences turned up only very rarely across donors. The sequencing pipeline was judged likely to have produced a cluster of highly shared sequence variants as a technical artifact. The study gave a list of more than 150 TCR beta chains associated with cytomegalovirus. It was suggested by the authors that the approach could potentially be generalized to other disease states and immunological phenotypes. A further reported finding was that TCR beta sequences accurately predicted the HLA-A and HLA-B alleles for most subjects in the first cohort. The presence/absence analyses assumed that sequencing depth was roughly uniform across donors, and that assumption may not be true. The only immune exposure information available for the cohort was CMV serostatus. Specific HLA alleles were associated with 15,000 to 20,000 TCR beta sequences at a false discovery rate of 0.05 in a later analysis.

In total, just over 650 healthy bone marrow donors made up the cohort. Cohort members were all nominally healthy when sampled, although unrecorded immune exposures were likely present. The donor was CMV seropositive and belonged to the group of over 250 seropositive cohort members. A peripheral blood sample was provided by each donor, and peripheral blood mononuclear cells were used for TCR beta sequencing. The Qiagen DNeasy Blood Extraction Kit was used to extract genomic DNA from the blood cell samples. Comment on this clone: No antigen is known for it. No much larger clone exists at a distance of one base, and base qualities are not known.

Receptor amplification or capture employed the immunoSEQ multiplex PCR assay. A mixture of 60 forward primers for TCR Vbeta segments and 13 reverse primers for TCR Jbeta segments was used in the multiplex PCR. Amplification of the CDR3 region of rearranged TCR beta genes was performed with a multiplex PCR assay on genomic DNA. On the Illumina HiSeq System, the amplified TCR beta libraries were sequenced as 87-base-pair reads. Regarding the original processing steps: Across the 640 or so repertoires, a later analysis counted approximately 83 million unique TCR beta chains, around 10 million of which were shared by at least two donors. A nearest-neighbor algorithm error-corrected the raw reads and collapsed the reads into unique sequences, merging closely related sequences to remove PCR and sequencing errors. Alignment of CDR3 sequences to IMGT reference sequences was used to assign V, D and J gene segments. For a sequence to be retained, at least a six-nucleotide match to both a V gene segment and a J gene segment was required. Rearrangements were classified as productive when the CDR3 lacked stop codons and remained in frame with V and J, and all other rearrangements were classified as non-productive. Following IMGT convention, CDR3 was defined as the stretch from the second conserved V-encoded cysteine up to the conserved J-encoded phenylalanine. The earlier analysis of some 550 of the donors excluded any sequence lacking an unambiguous match to a single V gene segment. In an earlier analysis of a few hundred of the donors, V segments were called functional above 56.7% productive rearrangements and were called segregating when the between-donor standard deviation exceeded 5%. A statistical classification framework was built for diagnosing cytomegalovirus status from the catalog of TCR beta chain sequences. A later analysis assigned V and J genes by comparing TCR nucleotide sequences with IMGT/GENE-DB human TR gene sequences. In a later analysis, CDR3 sequences and most-parsimonious VDJ recombination scenarios were assigned using the TCRdist pipeline. In a later analysis, every TCR beta chain was defined by the combination of its CDR3 amino acid sequence and its V-gene family, and reads without a unique V-gene family were dropped. To address suspected cross-contamination and a sequencing artifact, a later analysis removed roughly 640 highly shared, low-generation-probability nucleotide sequences. In a later analysis, a clonal expansion index for each public chain was calculated from normalized within-repertoire ranks of inferred template counts. A later analysis computed generation probabilities with a VDJ recombination model fitted to out-of-frame rearrangements, and checked the results against IGoR. A later analysis scored TCR-TCR, TCR-HLA and TCR-CMV co-occurrence with hypergeometric tests, applying a repertoire-size bias correction to TCR pairs. In a later analysis, false discovery rates were estimated by permuting HLA or CMV assignments 20 times. In a later analysis, co-occurring TCRs were grouped using DBSCAN, and TCRdist sequence similarity was added for clustering within HLA-allele-positive subsets. Repertoires with fewer than 30,000 or more than 120,000 public chains were left out of co-occurrence clustering, as were four to six repertoires with anomalous nucleotide sharing. TCRdb holds this immuneACCESS table with in-frame rearrangements only. Some clones are missing; in checked studies, unresolved V genes explain under half, and the rest has no known cause. V and J calls and clone size are as listed in that table; D and trimming were resolved from the DNA. In all, the sample holds 95,000 to 150,000 clones, and 77% of those were seen once. The top ten constitute roughly 6% of the sample.

This receptor was taken from a man aged 18 to 29 in good health and CMV-seropositive. The specimen sequenced was PBMCs.

The base sequence is TGTGCCAGCAGTTACTCGCTAGCGGGGTCCTACGAGCAGTACTTC. It codes for CASSYSLAGSYEQYF. This sequence uses TRBV6-6 and TRBJ2-7; a stretch of 9 junction bases matches TRBD2. The germline V end is reduced by 0 bases and the J end by 1 base; junction bases left unmatched: 1. Taken from cysteine to phenylalanine, the CDR3 has 15 residues. Of the read, only the CDR3 DNA is kept; its 45 bases are in frame from base 1. The CDR1 and CDR2 encoded by the germline V gene (reference sequence) are MNHNY and SVGAGI.